The clone carrying this TCR beta chain was found once. The CDR3 covers 17 residues. V lost 5 bases and J lost 5, with 22 bases in between. Semi-nested PCR with Nested Universal Primer A followed constant-region reverse priming of full-length variable regions. TCRdb recomputed calls from the 5' RACE reads with MiXCR, one row per CDR3 protein. The sample has about 9,800 distinct CDR3 sequences, less than 30% seen once. The sorted Tregs were CD4+CD25+CD127-/low cells. The V gene is TRBV12-3 or TRBV12-4, the J gene TRBJ1-5, with D unresolved. The sample was Tregs sorted from blood. The sequence derives from a female donor with breast cancer. The CDR3 sequence: CASSPTSGMTGDQPQHF. In DNA form, the CDR3 reads TGTGCCAGCAGTCCGACTAGCGGGATGACCGGGGATCAGCCCCAGCATTTT.